A single sample gave rise to the 29 T cell receptor beta chains below, sequenced in a study of blood T cell repertoires in COVID-19. TCRdb's copy holds only in-frame clones and misses some; the assay was immunoSEQ multiplex PCR. The sample yields just over 300,000 clones, approximately 89% seen once. The sequenced sample was PBMCs or T cells enriched from blood (not recorded which). All receptors come from a woman in her 40s who had recovered from COVID-19.

CDR3: CASSAGTGGFQPQHF. The DNA for the CDR3 is TGTGCCAGCAGTGCCGGGACAGGGGGCTTTCAGCCCCAGCATTTT. The gene calls are TRBV27 and TRBJ1-5, with TRBD1 matching over 12 bases. Germline CDR1 MNHEY, CDR2 SMNVEV (reference sequence). The CDR3 sequence is 15 residues long. The V segment lost 5 bases and the J segment 6 bases; nucleotides outside the gene matches: 5.

The chain is built from TRBV7-8 and TRBJ2-7; 8 bases align to TRBD2. From germline, CDR1 is SGHVS and CDR2 FQNEAQ. This CDR3 is built from 14 residues. V was pared by 2 bases and J by 4 bases, with 4 bases of the junction left unmatched. CDR3 in DNA: TGTGCCAGCAGCTTACGGGAGGGCACGTACGAGCAGTACTTC. Protein product: CASSLREGTYEQYF.

This chain joins TRBV20-1 and TRBJ2-3; a weak D match, TRBD1 (5 bases). The V and J ends lost 3 bases and 1 base respectively, with 20 bases between them. Germline V CDR1 and CDR2: DFQATT, SNEGSKA (reference sequence). The CDR3 loop spans 17 amino acids. Here the CDR3 DNA reads TGCAGTGCTAGTACCCTTGGAGCAGGGTGGGGCACAGATACGCAGTATTTT. It translates to CSASTLGAGWGTDTQYF.

The V call is TRBV5-1, the J call TRBJ2-5; tentatively, D is TRBD1 (5 bases). Looked up from germline, CDR1 is SGHRS and CDR2 is YFSETQ. The CDR3 consists of 12 residues. Trimming shortened V by 4 bases and J by 3 bases, and 7 bases separated the two germline ends. CDR3 amino acids: CASSPREETQYF. The CDR3 DNA reads TGCGCCAGCAGCCCCAGGGAAGAGACCCAGTACTTC.

The V gene is TRBV28, the J gene TRBJ2-2; 8 bases match TRBD1. The germline V gene encodes CDR1 MDHEN and CDR2 SYDVKM. This CDR3 region has 13 residues. J gave up 8 bases and V 6 bases, and 5 bases lay outside the gene matches. CDR3: CASSGQGLGELFF. For the CDR3, the DNA is TGTGCCAGCAGCGGACAGGGCTTGGGGGAGCTGTTTTTT.

This clone was counted once. The chain uses TRBV7-9 and TRBJ2-3, with D maybe TRBD2 (5 bases). Trimming shortened V by 5 bases and J by 0 bases, and 12 bases separated the two germline ends. Germline values: CDR1 SEHNR, CDR2 FQNEAQ (reference sequence). The CDR3 extends over 15 amino acids. This chain's CDR3 is CASSPDSTSTDTQYF. The CDR3 DNA reads as TGTGCCAGCAGCCCGGACTCAACAAGCACAGATACGCAGTATTTT.

This clone was seen only a few times. The chain is built from TRBV2 and TRBJ1-2, with 10 bases matching TRBD1. The CDR3 loop spans 14 amino acids. J gave up 7 bases and V 6 bases, and 8 bases lay outside the gene matches. The germline V gene has CDR1 SNHLY and CDR2 FYNNEI. The CDR3 protein is CASSPGQGRGGYTF. Written as DNA, the CDR3 is TGTGCCAGCAGCCCGGGACAGGGGAGGGGTGGCTACACCTTC.

The rearrangement links TRBV4-2 to TRBJ2-7; 14 bases agree with TRBD2. CDR3 size: 17 residues. Germline V gene lookup returns CDR1 LGHNA and CDR2 YNFKEQ. V lost 1 base, J lost 3 bases, and 5 bases stayed unmatched. This CDR3 is CASSQALGLAGGYEQYF. CDR3 DNA sequence: TGTGCCAGCAGCCAAGCCCTAGGACTAGCGGGAGGCTACGAGCAGTACTTC.

Only one count was recorded for this clone. The rearrangement uses TRBV20-1 and TRBJ1-1; maybe TRBD1 (5 bases). The germline V gene has CDR1 DFQATT and CDR2 SNEGSKA (reference sequence). CDR3 length: 10 residues. V dropped 5 bases and J dropped 5 bases, with 6 bases sitting between them. CDR3 DNA: TGCAGTGCTTACAGGACTGAAGCTTTCTTT. This codes for CSAYRTEAFF.

The V and J genes are TRBV10-3 and TRBJ1-5; no clear D gene. The V end lost 3 bases, the J end lost 2 bases, and 14 bases lay between the germline ends. Germline V gene lookup returns CDR1 ENHRY and CDR2 SYGVKD. The CDR3 covers 16 residues. The DNA for the CDR3 is TGTGCCATCAGTGACCGAGGGAGCTCCCGCAATCAGCCCCAGCATTTT. Its translation: CAISDRGSSRNQPQHF.

The count of this clone is one. The genes are TRBV12-3 or TRBV12-4 and TRBJ1-1; unclear D gene. The CDR3 contains 13 residues. With 5 bases removed from V and 5 bases from J, the gap between germline ends came to 12 bases. CDR3 DNA: TGTGCCAGCAGTGGGTACAGCAAAACTGAAGCTTTCTTT. Protein: CASSGYSKTEAFF.

This clone was seen just once. V gene TRBV24-1 combines with J gene TRBJ1-2; 8 bases line up with TRBD1. Germline V gene lookup returns CDR1 KGHDR and CDR2 SFDVKD. The trim removed 7 bases at V and 5 bases at J, leaving 8 bases unmatched. The CDR3 sequence is 14 residues long. The CDR3 loop is CATSSGQGGYGYTF. The CDR3 nucleotides read TGTGCCACCAGCTCCGGACAGGGTGGGTATGGCTACACCTTC.

This chain joins TRBV24-1 and TRBJ1-5, with a possible D match to TRBD1 (6 bases). This CDR3 comprises 16 residues. Trimming took off 5 bases at V and 2 bases at J, with 15 bases between the two ends. Germline V gives CDR1 KGHDR, CDR2 SFDVKD. Written as DNA, the CDR3 is TGTGCCACCAGTGGCCATACAGGGTCCGGCAATCAGCCCCAGCATTTT. This gives the protein CATSGHTGSGNQPQHF.

This chain joins TRBV7-9 and TRBJ2-5, with 7 bases identical to TRBD1. The V gene end was trimmed by 5 bases and the J gene end by 3 bases; junction bases not matched to a gene: 9. The CDR3 length is 15 residues. The germline V gene encodes CDR1 SEHNR and CDR2 FQNEAQ (reference sequence). The CDR3 loop is CASSPPSQGEETQYF. The DNA for the CDR3 is TGTGCCAGCAGCCCCCCGTCGCAGGGGGAAGAGACCCAGTACTTC.

The chain couples TRBV6-5 to TRBJ2-7; D perhaps matches TRBD1 (5 bases). This CDR3 spans 14 amino acids. CDR1 is MNHEY, CDR2 SVGAGI, per germline. V lost 6 bases and J lost 4, with 16 bases in between. The chain's CDR3 is CASRPNRLSYEQYF. CDR3 in DNA: TGTGCCAGCAGACCGAACAGGTTATCGTACGAGCAGTACTTC.

The rearrangement joins TRBV11-3 to TRBJ2-5; 10 bases are shared with TRBD2. Germline V gene data show CDR1 as SGHNT and CDR2 as YENEEA. Trimming at V came to 5 bases and at J to 1 base, leaving 7 bases not matched to a gene. The CDR3 has 16 residues. CDR3 residues: CASSPGASGSQETQYF. CDR3 DNA: TGTGCCAGCAGCCCCGGGGCTAGCGGGAGCCAAGAGACCCAGTACTTC. Drawing the rest from reference TRBV11-3 and TRBJ2-5, the complete variable domain is EAGVVQSPRYKIIEKKQPVAFWCNPISGHNTLYWYLQNLGQGPELLIRYENEEAVDDSQLPKDRFSAERLKGVDSTLKIQPAELGDSAVYLCASSPGASGSQETQYFGPGTRLLVL.

This clone showed up just a few times. The rearrangement links TRBV19 to TRBJ1-1, with D tentatively TRBD1 (5 bases). The length of the CDR3 is 12 residues. Germline V gene lookup returns CDR1 LNHDA and CDR2 SQIVND (reference sequence). The V and J ends lost 3 bases and 8 bases respectively, with 10 bases between them. As DNA, the CDR3 is TGTGCCAGTAGTATCTACGGGGGGGAAGCTTTCTTT. Residues: CASSIYGGEAFF.

The chain combines TRBV9 with TRBJ1-1, with 9 nucleotides matching TRBD1. The CDR3 has 18 amino acids. The ends lost 0 bases at V and 1 base at J; junction bases unmatched: 10. Germline assignment: CDR1 SGDLS and CDR2 YYNGEE. The CDR3, as DNA: TGTGCCAGCAGCGTAGATTTTCCAGGACAGGGGAGGAACACTGAAGCTTTCTTT. This encodes CASSVDFPGQGRNTEAFF.

This chain links TRBV18 with TRBJ1-6; TRBD1 matches 7 bases. The V and J ends lost 10 bases and 7 bases, in that order; junction bases with no gene match: 7. Germline V gives CDR1 KGHSH, CDR2 LQKENI. This CDR3 comprises 13 residues. In DNA, the CDR3 is TGTGCCACCTCCGGGACAGTCAATTCACCCCTCCACTTT. It codes for CATSGTVNSPLHF.

This clone appeared a few times. The rearrangement uses TRBV12-1 and TRBJ2-3; no DNA check was done on the table's D call, TRBD2. TRBV12-1 is a documented pseudogene. The CDR3 sequence is 17 residues long. This CDR3 is CASSPQPGDPWEDTQYF. The CDR3 DNA follows: TGTGCCAGCAGCCCCCAGCCGGGGGACCCTTGGGAGGATACGCAGTATTTT.

The chain joins TRBV6-5 to TRBJ2-1, with 8 bases that match TRBD2. The CDR3 length is 15 residues. The V gene end was trimmed by 5 bases and the J gene end by 0 bases; junction bases not matched to a gene: 3. Germline V lookup: CDR1 MNHEY, CDR2 SVGAGI. The CDR3 region has the DNA TGTGCCAGCAGTCGACTAGCGAACTCCTACAATGAGCAGTTCTTC. This codes for CASSRLANSYNEQFF.

V usage is TRBV29-1 and J usage is TRBJ1-1; D possibly corresponds to TRBD1 (6 bases). Trimming left V 4 bases short and J 6 bases short, with 9 bases between. This CDR3 has 11 amino acids. Germline values: CDR1 SQVTM, CDR2 ANQGSEA. CDR3 nucleotides: TGCAGCGTTGGGGGGGGCCCTGAAGCTTTCTTT. As protein: CSVGGGPEAFF.

The chain couples TRBV11-3 to TRBJ1-3, with D possibly matching TRBD1 (6 bases). The CDR3 is 16 residues long. V lost 1 base and J 0 bases, leaving 10 bases between the germline ends. Germline V CDR1 and CDR2: SGHNT, YENEEA. CDR3 coding DNA: TGTGCCAGCAGCTTAGGGGACAACGTCTCTGGAAACACCATATATTTT. This encodes CASSLGDNVSGNTIYF.

This chain uses TRBV7-9 with TRBJ1-5; D unclear. Trimming stripped 2 bases from V and 4 bases from J, with 9 bases between. The CDR3 is 14 residues long. Looked up from germline, CDR1 is SEHNR and CDR2 is FQNEAQ (reference sequence). The chain's CDR3 is CASSLLGLNQPQHF. The CDR3 region has the DNA TGTGCCAGCAGCTTATTGGGCTTGAATCAGCCCCAGCATTTT.

This rearrangement joins TRBV7-3 to TRBJ2-1; TRBD2 aligns across 9 bases. CDR3 length: 18 residues. Germline V CDR1 and CDR2: SGHTA, FQGTGA. With 3 bases clipped from V and 5 bases from J, the junction kept 14 bases outside the gene matches. The CDR3 sequence: CASSFAGGGLAGHNEQFF. The CDR3 nucleotides are TGTGCCAGCAGCTTCGCTGGGGGGGGACTAGCAGGCCACAATGAGCAGTTCTTC.

Regarding this clone: No DNA is shown, since the ends of the CDR3 on it are uncertain; the CDR3 is the one TCRdb lists. J is TRBJ2-1 and V is TRBV12-2; the table's TRBD1 call for D was not verified on the DNA. TRBV12-2 is a pseudogene locus. The CDR3 extends over 13 residues, inclusive of both ends. This chain's CDR3 is CASRSRVGPGAFF.

This clone was observed a few times. V usage is TRBV7-9 and J usage is TRBJ2-1; 8 nucleotides line up with TRBD1. CDR1 is SEHNR, CDR2 FQNEAQ, per germline (reference sequence). The CDR3 totals 16 residues. Germline trimming cut 5 bases from V and 4 bases from J; bases unmatched to any gene: 10. CDR3 nucleotides: TGTGCCAGCAGCAAAAGGACAGGGTTAGGATACAATGAGCAGTTCTTC. It encodes CASSKRTGLGYNEQFF.

The chain links TRBV18 to TRBJ2-5, with a tentative D call TRBD1 (5 bases). V lost 2 bases to trimming and J lost 2 bases, with 18 bases between them. This CDR3 region has 17 residues. CDR1 KGHSH and CDR2 LQKENI come from the germline V gene. DNA of the CDR3: TGTGCCAGCTCACCAGGTGTATTGCAGGGCCCTCAAGAGACCCAGTACTTC. Protein sequence: CASSPGVLQGPQETQYF.

The chain combines TRBV7-9 with TRBJ1-6; 8 positions match TRBD1. The CDR3 covers 13 residues. Germline assignment: CDR1 SEHNR and CDR2 FQNEAQ (reference sequence). V was clipped by 5 bases and J by 14 bases; unmatched bases: 8. The CDR3 here is CASSPGQGQTLHF. The DNA of the CDR3 is TGTGCCAGCAGCCCCGGACAGGGACAAACCCTCCACTTT.